A single sample gave rise to the 10 T cell receptor beta chains below, sequenced in a study of cytomegalovirus exposure and HLA in healthy donors. PCR amplification relied on 60 Vbeta primers (plus 13 Jbeta primers). This table comes from immunoSEQ multiplex PCR, and its TCRdb copy is limited to in-frame clones, with some not included. This sample has over 200,000 clones; around 89% occur once, and the top ten carry 0.9% to 1.1%. Sequenced material: PBMCs. These receptors all stem from a woman aged 18-29 years in good health and CMV-seronegative.

The genes are TRBV21-1 and TRBJ2-4; the table assigns TRBD1, which was not confirmed against the DNA. TRBV21-1 is labeled a pseudogene. This CDR3 spans 18 amino acids. The CDR3 protein is CASSNAFLARKAKNIQYF. The CDR3, as DNA: TGTGCCAGCAGCAACGCCTTTCTTGCCAGAAAAGCCAAAAACATTCAGTACTTC.

The chain joins TRBV19 to TRBJ2-1; 11 bases line up with TRBD2. Per germline, CDR1 LNHDA and CDR2 SQIVND (reference sequence). The CDR3 runs 15 residues. Losses at the gene ends were 5 bases for V and 7 bases for J; bases not matched to a gene: 7. CDR3 sequence: CASSFSGGAWNEQFF. The CDR3 DNA reads TGTGCCAGTAGTTTTAGCGGGGGGGCTTGGAATGAGCAGTTCTTC.

This chain links TRBV14 with TRBJ2-5; D call uncertain. The CDR3 is 14 amino acids. The V end was cut by 4 bases, the J end by 5 bases, with 14 bases between. Germline assignment: CDR1 SGHDN and CDR2 FVKESK. CDR3 sequence: CASSPLLRRETQYF. The CDR3, as DNA: TGTGCCAGCAGCCCCCTCTTGAGGCGGGAGACCCAGTACTTC.

The J gene is TRBJ1-2, the V gene TRBV9; D is undetermined. Germline V CDR1 and CDR2: SGDLS, YYNGEE. The CDR3 has 13 residues. With 3 bases removed from V and 4 bases from J, the gap between germline ends came to 10 bases. The chain's CDR3 is CASSADRSYGYTF. The CDR3 DNA reads as TGTGCCAGCAGCGCAGATCGGAGCTATGGCTACACCTTC.

The chain couples TRBV4-2 to TRBJ2-1; D ambiguous. CDR1 is LGHNA, CDR2 YNFKEQ, per germline. Trimming left V 1 base short and J 5 bases short, with 12 bases between. The CDR3 is made up of 15 amino acids. The CDR3 here is CASSQGQANDNEQFF. CDR3 DNA sequence: TGTGCCAGCAGCCAAGGCCAGGCCAATGACAATGAGCAGTTCTTC.

The chain is built from TRBV9 and TRBJ2-3; tentatively, D is TRBD2 (6 bases). Trimming took off 4 bases at V and 2 bases at J, with 14 bases between the two ends. Germline CDR1 is SGDLS and CDR2 is YYNGEE. There are 15 residues in the CDR3. CDR3 in amino acids: CASSLRDFNTDTQYF. For the CDR3, the DNA is TGTGCCAGCAGCTTGAGGGACTTCAACACAGATACGCAGTATTTT.

V gene TRBV5-1 combines with J gene TRBJ2-7; perhaps TRBD2 as D (6 bases). V was trimmed by 1 base and J by 2 bases, leaving 10 bases between them. The V gene's germline CDR1 is SGHRS and CDR2 YFSETQ. The CDR3 loop spans 14 amino acids. CDR3 in amino acids: CASSLSGSAYEQYF. The CDR3 DNA reads as TGCGCCAGCAGCTTGTCCGGGAGCGCCTACGAGCAGTACTTC.

The V gene is TRBV6-5, the J gene TRBJ1-5, with a possible D match to TRBD1 (6 bases). The germline gives CDR1 MNHEY, CDR2 SVGAGI. This CDR3 has 15 residues. Deletions cut 5 bases from V and 2 bases from J, with 13 bases between. The CDR3 DNA is TGTGCCAGCAGTGCCCGACAGGTCGGCAATCAGCCCCAGCATTTT. Translating gives CASSARQVGNQPQHF.

V gene TRBV5-6 combines with J gene TRBJ2-4; 7 bases are a match to TRBD1. J gave up 0 bases and V 7 bases, and 10 bases lay outside the gene matches. The CDR3 spans 16 residues. Germline CDR1 and CDR2: SGHDT and YYEEEE. CDR3 in DNA: TGTGCCAGCGGATCGGGACAGCTAAAAGCCAAAAACATTCAGTACTTC. It translates to CASGSGQLKAKNIQYF.

The rearrangement joins TRBV10-3 to TRBJ1-1; D uncertain. Trimming left V 6 bases short and J 1 base short, with 12 bases between. This CDR3 comprises 14 residues. Looked up from germline, CDR1 is ENHRY and CDR2 is SYGVKD. The CDR3 region is CAIRIDKANTEAFF. CDR3 in DNA: TGTGCCATCAGGATAGACAAGGCGAACACTGAAGCTTTCTTT.